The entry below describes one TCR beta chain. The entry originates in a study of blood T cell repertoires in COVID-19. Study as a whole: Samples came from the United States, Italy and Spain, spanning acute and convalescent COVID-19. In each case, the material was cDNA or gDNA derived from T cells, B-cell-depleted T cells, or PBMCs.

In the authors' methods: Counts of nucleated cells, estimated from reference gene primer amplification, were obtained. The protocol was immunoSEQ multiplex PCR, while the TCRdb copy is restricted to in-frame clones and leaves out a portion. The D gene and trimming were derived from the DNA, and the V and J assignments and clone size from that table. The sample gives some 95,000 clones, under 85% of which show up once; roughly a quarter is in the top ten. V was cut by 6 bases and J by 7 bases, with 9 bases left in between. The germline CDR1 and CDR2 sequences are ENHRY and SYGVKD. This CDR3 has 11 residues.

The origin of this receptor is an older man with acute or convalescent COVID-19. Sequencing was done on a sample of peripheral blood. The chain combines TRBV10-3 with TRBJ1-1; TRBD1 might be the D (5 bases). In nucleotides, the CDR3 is TGTGCCATCAGCCCAGGGCGTGAAGCTTTCTTT. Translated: CAISPGREAFF.